A selection of T cell receptor beta chains follows, all from one sample in a study of blood T cell repertoires in COVID-19. The assay was immunoSEQ multiplex PCR, and TCRdb's table has in-frame clones only and misses some. Here the sample spans more than 95,000 clones, 88% being singletons. Sequenced material: peripheral blood. The receptors shown here come from a human donor in a cohort sampled during active COVID-19. The CDR3 runs from the conserved cysteine through the conserved F or W. Fields, in order: V gene, clone size, D gene, J gene, CDR3 protein, CDR3 DNA. A D gene is named only where the DNA matches it firmly. Only part of the rows carry a size: once, few, many, or a class if the clone is expanded.

TRBV28	-	TRBD1	TRBJ2-5	CASSFQGTEQETQYF	TGTGCCAGCAGTTTTCAAGGGACAGAACAAGAGACCCAGTACTTC
TRBV5-5	-	-	TRBJ2-6	CASSQTPSSGANVLTF	TGTGCCAGCAGCCAAACGCCTAGCTCTGGGGCCAACGTCCTGACTTTC
TRBV6-1	-	-	TRBJ2-3	CASSEVGGTADTQYF	TGTGCCAGCAGTGAGGTTGGGGGCACAGCAGATACGCAGTATTTT
TRBV6-4	-	-	TRBJ2-3	CASSEGSGETDTQYF	TGTGCCAGCAGTGAAGGTAGCGGAGAGACAGATACGCAGTATTTT
TRBV4-2	-	-	TRBJ1-6	CASSQQQAYSYNSPLHF	TGTGCCAGCAGCCAACAACAGGCGTACTCCTATAATTCACCCCTCCACTTT
TRBV28	-	TRBD2	TRBJ2-7	CASAVTGTTREQYF	TGTGCCAGCGCCGTAACCGGGACTACTCGCGAGCAGTACTTC
TRBV2	few	-	TRBJ2-7	CATKASYEQYF	TGTGCCACCAAAGCCTCCTACGAGCAGTACTTC
TRBV6-5	-	TRBD2	TRBJ2-5	CASLPLAGAGETQYF	TGTGCCAGCCTGCCGTTAGCGGGGGCGGGGGAGACCCAGTACTTC
TRBV19	-	TRBD1	TRBJ2-7	CASSWDSQTSYEQYF	TGTGCCAGTAGCTGGGACAGCCAGACGTCCTACGAGCAGTACTTC
TRBV19	-	TRBD2	TRBJ2-1	CASTQREGLHEQFF	TGTGCCAGTACCCAGCGGGAGGGCCTCCATGAGCAGTTCTTC
TRBV2	few	TRBD1	TRBJ2-7	CASSEVQGAYEQYF	TGTGCCAGCAGTGAAGTCCAGGGGGCCTACGAGCAGTACTTC
TRBV3-1/TRBV3-2	-	TRBD1	TRBJ1-1	CASSHRTGAEAFF	TGTGCCAGCAGCCACCGGACAGGGGCTGAAGCTTTCTTT
TRBV5-1	-	-	TRBJ1-4	CASSLFGRANEKLFF	TGCGCCAGCAGCTTGTTTGGTCGGGCTAATGAAAAACTGTTTTTT
TRBV7-7	-	-	TRBJ2-5	CASSHQRGGGETQYF	TGTGCTAGCAGTCACCAACGGGGAGGCGGAGAGACCCAGTACTTC
TRBV5-1	-	TRBD1	TRBJ2-2	CASSLETQGKSSKLFF	TGCGCCAGCAGCTTGGAAACACAGGGGAAGTCGTCGAAGCTGTTTTTT
TRBV21-1	-	-	TRBJ2-1	CANLTSGRGRRSYNEQFF	TGTGCCAACCTGACTAGCGGGAGAGGACGGCGCTCCTACAATGAGCAGTTCTTC
TRBV5-1	-	TRBD2	TRBJ2-5	CASSLGGWAGDQETQYF	TGCGCCAGCAGCTTGGGAGGTTGGGCGGGGGACCAAGAGACCCAGTACTTC
TRBV28	-	-	TRBJ2-6	CASVTGSGANVLTF	TGTGCCAGCGTAACGGGCTCTGGGGCCAACGTCCTGACTTTC
TRBV2	-	TRBD2	TRBJ2-1	CASSRSGSSYNEQFF	TGTGCCAGCAGTCGCAGCGGGAGCTCCTACAATGAGCAGTTCTTC
TRBV7-2	-	TRBD2	TRBJ2-7	CASSLALAGFYEQYF	TGTGCCAGCAGCTTAGCACTAGCGGGGTTCTACGAGCAGTACTTC
TRBV7-9	-	TRBD2	TRBJ2-3	CASSLPGLAGVDTQYF	TGTGCCAGCAGTCTTCCCGGACTAGCGGGAGTTGATACGCAGTATTTT
TRBV10-3	-	TRBD2	TRBJ2-7	CATGRSTSGGEGQYF	TGTGCCACCGGTCGGAGTACTAGCGGGGGGGAGGGGCAGTACTTC
TRBV30	-	-	TRBJ2-1	CAWSEGSYNEQFF	TGTGCCTGGAGCGAGGGTAGCTACAATGAGCAGTTCTTC
TRBV5-4	-	-	TRBJ2-5	CASSSAGRNQETQYF	TGTGCCAGCAGCTCGGCGGGGAGAAACCAAGAGACCCAGTACTTC